This T cell receptor beta chain is from a study of radiotherapy plus CTLA-4 blockade in lung cancer. Germline CDR1 reads MGHRA; CDR2 reads YSYEKL. The CDR3 has 15 residues. V shed 0 bases and J shed 0 bases, with 9 bases lying between them. This table comes from immunoSEQ multiplex PCR, and its TCRdb copy is limited to in-frame clones, with some not included. The sample contains about 85,000 clones, 86% of which appear only once. Points on this clone: Its target is not known.

General study findings and limits: Radiotherapy plus ipilimumab was followed by expansion in blood of tumor-derived TCR clones. Together with interferon-beta, which increased in serum after radiation, early dynamic changes in blood T cell clones were reportedly the best predictors of response.

The V and J genes are TRBV4-1 and TRBJ2-7, with D unclear. The material sequenced was peripheral blood, taken from a patient treated with radiotherapy plus ipilimumab. The receptor comes from a human donor with non-small cell lung cancer who had a partial response to radiotherapy plus ipilimumab. Here the CDR3 DNA reads TGCGCCAGCAGCCAAGATCCCCTGAGCTCCTACGAGCAGTACTTC. Encoded protein: CASSQDPLSSYEQYF.